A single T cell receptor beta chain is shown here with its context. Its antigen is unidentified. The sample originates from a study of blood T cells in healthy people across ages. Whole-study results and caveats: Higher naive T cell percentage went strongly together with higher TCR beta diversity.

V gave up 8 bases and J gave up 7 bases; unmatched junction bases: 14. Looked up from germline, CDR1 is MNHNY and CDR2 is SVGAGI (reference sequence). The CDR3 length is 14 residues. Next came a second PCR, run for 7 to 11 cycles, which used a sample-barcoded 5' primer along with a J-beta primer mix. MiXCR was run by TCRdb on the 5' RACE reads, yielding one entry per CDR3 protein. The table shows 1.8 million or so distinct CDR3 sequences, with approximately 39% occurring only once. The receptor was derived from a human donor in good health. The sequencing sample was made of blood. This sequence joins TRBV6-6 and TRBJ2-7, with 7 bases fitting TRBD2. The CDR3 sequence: CASEAGPLPNEQYF. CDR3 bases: TGTGCCAGCGAAGCGGGGCCGCTCCCTAATGAGCAGTACTTC.